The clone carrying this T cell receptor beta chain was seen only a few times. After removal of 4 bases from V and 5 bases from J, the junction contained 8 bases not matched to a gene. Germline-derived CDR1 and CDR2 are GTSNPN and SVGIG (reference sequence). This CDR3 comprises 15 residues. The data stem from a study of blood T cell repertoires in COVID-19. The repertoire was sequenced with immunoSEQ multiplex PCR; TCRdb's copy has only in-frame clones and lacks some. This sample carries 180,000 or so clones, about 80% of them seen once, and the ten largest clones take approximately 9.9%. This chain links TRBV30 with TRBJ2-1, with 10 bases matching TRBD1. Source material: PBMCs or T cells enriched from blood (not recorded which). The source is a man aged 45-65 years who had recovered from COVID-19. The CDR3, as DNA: TGTGCCTGGACCACCGGGACAGGGGCCCACAATGAGCAGTTCTTC. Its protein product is CAWTTGTGAHNEQFF.